This record looks at one TCR beta chain sequence and its context. Its antigen is not identified. CDR3 length: 14 residues. In germline, CDR1 is MNHEY, CDR2 SVGAGI. V lost 5 bases and J lost 2; bases outside the gene matches: 3. Study processing details: Sequence data from immunoSEQ were junction-only and lacked quality scores; consequently, filtering differed. The table came from immunoSEQ multiplex PCR; TCRdb's copy has only in-frame clones and leaves some out. That table gives V, J and clone size, and the DNA gave D and trimming. The table records 2 million to 3 million clones, 93% of them present only once. This sample was included in a study of shared clonotypes between healthy human individuals. Points from the study as a whole: Among the subsets, naive ones generally showed larger estimated richness than memory ones. Between a handful of donors, naive CD4 clonotypes were shared at a level of approximately 5%.

Sample: naive CD4+ T cells from PBMCs. Subset: CD45RA+ positively selected. This TCR was recovered from a young man in good health. Some clones in this sample may be carry-over from other donors' samples. V and J are TRBV6-5 and TRBJ1-2, with 9 bases matching TRBD1. As DNA, the CDR3 is TGTGCCAGCAGTAGAGGACAGGGGAACTATGGCTACACCTTC. Translating it yields CASSRGQGNYGYTF.